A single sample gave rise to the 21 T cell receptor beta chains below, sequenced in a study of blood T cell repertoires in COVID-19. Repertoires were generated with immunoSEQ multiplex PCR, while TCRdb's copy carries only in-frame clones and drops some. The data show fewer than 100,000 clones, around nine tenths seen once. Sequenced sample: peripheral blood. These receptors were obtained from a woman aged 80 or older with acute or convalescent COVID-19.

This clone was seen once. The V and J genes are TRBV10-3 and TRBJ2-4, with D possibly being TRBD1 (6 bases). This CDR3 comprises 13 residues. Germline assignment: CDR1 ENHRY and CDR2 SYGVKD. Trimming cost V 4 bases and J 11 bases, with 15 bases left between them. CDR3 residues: CAISGEDGQFQYF. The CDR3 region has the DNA TGTGCCATCAGTGGTGAGGATGGACAGTTTCAGTACTTC.

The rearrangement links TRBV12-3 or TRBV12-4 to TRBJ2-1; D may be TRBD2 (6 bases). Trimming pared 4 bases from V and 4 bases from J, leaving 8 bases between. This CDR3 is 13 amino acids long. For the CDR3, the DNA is TGTGCCAGCAGTTGGGGGGATTACAATGAGCAGTTCTTC. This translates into CASSWGDYNEQFF.

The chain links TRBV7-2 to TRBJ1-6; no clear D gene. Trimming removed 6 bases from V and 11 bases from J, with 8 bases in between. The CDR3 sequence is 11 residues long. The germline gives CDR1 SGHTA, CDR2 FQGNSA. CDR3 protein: CASRIWPPLHF. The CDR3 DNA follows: TGTGCCAGCAGAATCTGGCCACCCCTCCACTTT.

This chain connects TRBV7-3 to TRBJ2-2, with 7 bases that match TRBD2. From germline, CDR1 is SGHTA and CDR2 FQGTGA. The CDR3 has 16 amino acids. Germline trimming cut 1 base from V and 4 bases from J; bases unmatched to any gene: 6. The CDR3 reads CASSLMRGGGTGELFF. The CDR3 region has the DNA TGTGCCAGCAGCTTAATGAGGGGCGGGGGCACCGGGGAGCTGTTTTTT.

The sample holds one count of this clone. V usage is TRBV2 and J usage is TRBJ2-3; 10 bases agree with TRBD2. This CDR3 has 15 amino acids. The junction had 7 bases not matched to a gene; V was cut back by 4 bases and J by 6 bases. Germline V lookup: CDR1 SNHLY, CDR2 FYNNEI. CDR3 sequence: CASSGSSGSLDTQYF. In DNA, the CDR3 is TGTGCCAGCAGTGGATCTAGCGGGAGTTTGGATACGCAGTATTTT.

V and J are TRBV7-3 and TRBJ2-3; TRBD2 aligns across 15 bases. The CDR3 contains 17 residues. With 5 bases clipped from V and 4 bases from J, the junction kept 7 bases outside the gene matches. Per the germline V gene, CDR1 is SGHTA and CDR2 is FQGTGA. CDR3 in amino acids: CASSAGLAGGEADTQYF. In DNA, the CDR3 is TGTGCCAGCAGCGCTGGACTAGCGGGAGGGGAGGCAGATACGCAGTATTTT.

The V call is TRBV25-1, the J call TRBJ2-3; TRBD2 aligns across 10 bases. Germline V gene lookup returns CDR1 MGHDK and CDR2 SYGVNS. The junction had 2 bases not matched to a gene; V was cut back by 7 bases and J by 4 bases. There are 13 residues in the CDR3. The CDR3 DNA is TGTGCCAGCACTAGCGGGAGCCCAGATACGCAGTATTTT. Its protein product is CASTSGSPDTQYF.

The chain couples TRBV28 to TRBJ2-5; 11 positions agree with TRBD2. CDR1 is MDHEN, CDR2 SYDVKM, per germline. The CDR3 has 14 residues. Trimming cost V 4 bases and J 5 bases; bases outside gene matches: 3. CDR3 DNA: TGTGCCAGCAGTTCCCGGACTAGCGGGGAGACCCAGTACTTC. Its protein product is CASSSRTSGETQYF.

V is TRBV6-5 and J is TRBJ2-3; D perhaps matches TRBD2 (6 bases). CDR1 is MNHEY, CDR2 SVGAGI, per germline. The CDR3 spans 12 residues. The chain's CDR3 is CLSGTLLDTQYF. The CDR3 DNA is TGTCTGTCGGGGACTCTCCTAGATACGCAGTATTTT.

For the CDR3, the DNA is TGTGCCAGCAGCTACAGGGGGCGAGGGGATGGCTACACCTTC. Translated: CASSYRGRGDGYTF. This chain links TRBV7-2 with TRBJ1-2, with TRBD1 matching 9 bases. This CDR3 has 14 residues. Germline CDR1 is SGHTA and CDR2 is FQGNSA. Trimming cost V 4 bases and J 6 bases; bases outside gene matches: 6.

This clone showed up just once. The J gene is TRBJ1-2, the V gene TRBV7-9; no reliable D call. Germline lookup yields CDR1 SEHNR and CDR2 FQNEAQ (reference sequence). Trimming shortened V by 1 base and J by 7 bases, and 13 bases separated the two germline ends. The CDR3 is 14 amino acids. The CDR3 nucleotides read TGTGCCAGCAGCTTAGGGAGATTAGCGGTTGGCTACACCTTC. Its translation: CASSLGRLAVGYTF. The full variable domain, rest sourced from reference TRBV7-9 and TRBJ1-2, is DTGVSQNPRHKITKRGQNVTFRCDPISEHNRLYWYRQTLGQGPEFLTYFQNEAQLEKSRLLSDRFSAERPKGSFSTLEIQRTEQGDSAMYLCASSLGRLAVGYTFGSGTRLTVV.

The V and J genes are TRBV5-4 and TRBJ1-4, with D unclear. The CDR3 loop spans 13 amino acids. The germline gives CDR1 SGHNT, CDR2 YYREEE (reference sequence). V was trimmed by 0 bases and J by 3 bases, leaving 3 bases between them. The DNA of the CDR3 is TGTGCCAGCAGCTTGGCGGCTAATGAAAAACTGTTTTTT. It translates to CASSLAANEKLFF.

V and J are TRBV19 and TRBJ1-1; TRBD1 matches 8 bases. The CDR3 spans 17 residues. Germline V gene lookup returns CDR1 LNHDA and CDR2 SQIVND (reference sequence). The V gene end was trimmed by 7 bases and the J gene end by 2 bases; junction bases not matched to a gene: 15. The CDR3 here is CASTSVPGQAFNTEAFF. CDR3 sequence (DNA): TGTGCCAGTACCTCAGTCCCGGGACAGGCTTTTAACACTGAAGCTTTCTTT.

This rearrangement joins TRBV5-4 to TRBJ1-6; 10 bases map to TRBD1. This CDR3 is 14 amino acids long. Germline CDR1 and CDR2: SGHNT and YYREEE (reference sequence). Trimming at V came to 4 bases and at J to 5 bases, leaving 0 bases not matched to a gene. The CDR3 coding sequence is TGTGCCAGCAGCGGGACAGGGGATAATTCACCCCTCCACTTT. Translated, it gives CASSGTGDNSPLHF.

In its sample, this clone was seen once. The CDR3 region is CASSDGLPSGQPQHF. CDR3 sequence (DNA): TGTGCCAGCAGTGATGGTCTCCCCTCGGGTCAGCCCCAGCATTTT. V and J are TRBV2 and TRBJ1-5; the D is unclear. In germline, CDR1 is SNHLY, CDR2 FYNNEI. Trimming pared 3 bases from V and 6 bases from J, leaving 15 bases between. CDR3 length: 15 residues.

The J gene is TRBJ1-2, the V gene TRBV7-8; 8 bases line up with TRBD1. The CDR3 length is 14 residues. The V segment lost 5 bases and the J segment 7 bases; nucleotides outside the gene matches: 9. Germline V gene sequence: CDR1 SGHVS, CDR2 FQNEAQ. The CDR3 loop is CASSPRTGRGGYTF. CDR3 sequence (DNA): TGTGCCAGCAGCCCAAGGACAGGGCGAGGTGGCTACACCTTC.

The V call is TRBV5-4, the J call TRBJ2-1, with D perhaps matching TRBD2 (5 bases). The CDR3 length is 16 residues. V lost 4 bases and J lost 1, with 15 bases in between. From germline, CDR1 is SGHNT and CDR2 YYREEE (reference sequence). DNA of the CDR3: TGTGCCAGCAGCCCCACGTGGGGAGAGTCCTACAATGAGCAGTTCTTC. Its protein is CASSPTWGESYNEQFF.

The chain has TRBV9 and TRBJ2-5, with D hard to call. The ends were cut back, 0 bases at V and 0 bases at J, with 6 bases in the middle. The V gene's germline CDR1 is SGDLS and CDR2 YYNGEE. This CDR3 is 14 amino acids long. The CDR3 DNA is TGTGCCAGCAGCGTAGCCCCGTACCAAGAGACCCAGTACTTC. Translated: CASSVAPYQETQYF.

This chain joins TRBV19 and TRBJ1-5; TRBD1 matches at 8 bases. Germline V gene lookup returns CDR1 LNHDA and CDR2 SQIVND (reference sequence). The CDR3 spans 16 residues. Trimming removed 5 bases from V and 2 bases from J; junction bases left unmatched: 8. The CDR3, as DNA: TGTGCCAGTAGTCCAGACAGGGGAACGGGCAATCAGCCCCAGCATTTT. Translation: CASSPDRGTGNQPQHF.

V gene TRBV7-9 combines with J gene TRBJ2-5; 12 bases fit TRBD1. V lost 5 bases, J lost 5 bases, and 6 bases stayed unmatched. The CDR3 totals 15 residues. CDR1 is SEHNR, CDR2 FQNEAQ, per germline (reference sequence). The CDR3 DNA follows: TGTGCCAGCAGCATTCCGGGACAGGGGGCTGAGACCCAGTACTTC. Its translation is CASSIPGQGAETQYF.

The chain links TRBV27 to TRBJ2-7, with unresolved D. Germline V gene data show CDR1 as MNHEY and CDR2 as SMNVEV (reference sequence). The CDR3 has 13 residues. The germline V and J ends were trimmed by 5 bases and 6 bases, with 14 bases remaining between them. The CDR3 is CASSAFLRGEQYF. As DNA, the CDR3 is TGTGCCAGCAGTGCCTTCTTACGAGGCGAGCAGTACTTC.